This TCR beta chain was sequenced for a study of tumour-infiltrating T cells in Burkitt lymphoma (dated by TCRdb to 2020 to 2021). The study in broad terms: TCR repertoire data were correlated with clinical outcome; productive clonality predicted overall and progression-free survival, independent of established prognosticators including age at diagnosis.

Libraries were built with the immunoSEQ multiplex PCR assay. The clones in this table, taken by TCRdb from immuneACCESS, are in-frame only. Not every clone is retained; where verified, under half of the shortfall comes from an unresolved V gene, and the cause of the rest is unknown. Within this sample are 4,900 or so clones, with approximately 11% of them counted one time only. The top ten clones comprise approximately 2.2% of the sample. Clipping removes 3 bases from V and 3 bases from J, with 3 as the unmatched junction base count. The CDR3 sequence holds 13 residues, the cysteine and phenylalanine included. The sequence is cut down to CDR3 DNA, 39 bases in frame from base 1. Based on the germline V gene, the CDR1 and CDR2 sequences are SQVTM and ANQGSEA. This clone was seen only a few times. It has no known antigen specificity. No per-base quality is available; no much larger clone lies one base away.

The sequence derives from a human donor with diffuse large B-cell lymphoma. The sample was tumor tissue. Here the chain combines TRBV29-1 and TRBJ2-7; TRBD1 aligns with 9 central bases. CDR3 loop: CSVDTGGNYEQYF. In nucleotide form, the sequence is TGCAGCGTTGATACAGGGGGCAACTACGAGCAGTACTTC.